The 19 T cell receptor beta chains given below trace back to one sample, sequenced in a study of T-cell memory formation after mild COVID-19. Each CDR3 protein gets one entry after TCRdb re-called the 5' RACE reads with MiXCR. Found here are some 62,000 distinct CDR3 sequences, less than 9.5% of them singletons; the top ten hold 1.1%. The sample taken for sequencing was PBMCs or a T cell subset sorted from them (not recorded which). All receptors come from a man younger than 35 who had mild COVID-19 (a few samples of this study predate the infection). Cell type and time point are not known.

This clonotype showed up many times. The CDR3 DNA reads TGTGCCAGCAGCTTGATCGGGGGCCTCACAGATACGCAGTATTTT. Translation: CASSLIGGLTDTQYF. The chain is built from TRBV7-3 and TRBJ2-3, with D perhaps TRBD1 or TRBD2 (6 bases each). Per germline, CDR1 SGHTA and CDR2 FQGTGA. This CDR3 comprises 15 residues. V lost 3 bases to trimming and J lost 2 bases, with 12 bases between them.

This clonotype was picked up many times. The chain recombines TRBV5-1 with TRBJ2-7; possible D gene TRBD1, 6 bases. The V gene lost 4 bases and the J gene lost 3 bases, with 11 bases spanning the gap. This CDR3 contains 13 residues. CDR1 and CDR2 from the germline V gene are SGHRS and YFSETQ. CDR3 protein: CASSKGVRYEQYF. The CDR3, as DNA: TGCGCCAGCAGCAAGGGGGTCCGCTACGAGCAGTACTTC.

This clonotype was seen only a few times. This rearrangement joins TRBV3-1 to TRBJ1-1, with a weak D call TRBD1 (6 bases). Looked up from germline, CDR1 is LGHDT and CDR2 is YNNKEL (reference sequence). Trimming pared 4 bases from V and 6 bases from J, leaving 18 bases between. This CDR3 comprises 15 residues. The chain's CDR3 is CASSLAGLGAAEAFF. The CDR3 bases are TGTGCCAGCAGCCTCGCGGGTTTGGGGGCCGCTGAAGCTTTCTTT.

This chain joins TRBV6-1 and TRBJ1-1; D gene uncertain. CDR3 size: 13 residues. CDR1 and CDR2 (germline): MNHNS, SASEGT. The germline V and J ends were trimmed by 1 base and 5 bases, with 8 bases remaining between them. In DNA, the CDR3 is TGTGCCAGCAGTGAAGTGTACGGGACTGAAGCTTTCTTT. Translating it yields CASSEVYGTEAFF.

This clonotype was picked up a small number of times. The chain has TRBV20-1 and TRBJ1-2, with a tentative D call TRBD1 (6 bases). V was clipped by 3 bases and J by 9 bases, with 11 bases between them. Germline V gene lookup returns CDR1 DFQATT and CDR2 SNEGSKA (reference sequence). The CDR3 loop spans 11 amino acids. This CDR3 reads CSASTGHSYTF. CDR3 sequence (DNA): TGCAGTGCTAGTACGGGACATAGCTACACCTTC.

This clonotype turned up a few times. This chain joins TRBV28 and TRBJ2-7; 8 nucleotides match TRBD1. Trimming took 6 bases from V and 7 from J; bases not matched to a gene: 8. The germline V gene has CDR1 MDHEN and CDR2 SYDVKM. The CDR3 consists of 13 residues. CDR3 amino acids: CASRVDRAGEQYV. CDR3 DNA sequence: TGTGCCAGCAGGGTGGACAGGGCGGGGGAGCAGTACGTC.

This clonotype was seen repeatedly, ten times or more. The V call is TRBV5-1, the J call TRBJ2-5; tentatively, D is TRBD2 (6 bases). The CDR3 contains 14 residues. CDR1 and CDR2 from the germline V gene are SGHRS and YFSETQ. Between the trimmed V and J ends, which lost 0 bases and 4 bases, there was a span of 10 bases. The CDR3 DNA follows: TGCGCCAGCAGCTTGGTGATGGAGGGAGAGACCCAGTACTTC. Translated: CASSLVMEGETQYF.

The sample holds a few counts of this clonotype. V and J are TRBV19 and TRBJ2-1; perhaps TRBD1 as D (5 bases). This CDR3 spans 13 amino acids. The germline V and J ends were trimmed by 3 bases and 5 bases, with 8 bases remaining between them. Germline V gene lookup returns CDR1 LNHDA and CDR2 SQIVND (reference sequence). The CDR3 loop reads CASSIGHNNEQFF. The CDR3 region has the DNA TGTGCCAGTAGTATTGGACACAACAATGAGCAGTTCTTC. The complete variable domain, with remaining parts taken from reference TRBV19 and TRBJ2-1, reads DGGITQSPKYLFRKEGQNVTLSCEQNLNHDAMYWYRQDPGQGLRLIYYSQIVNDFQKGDIAEGYSVSREKKESFPLTVTSAQKNPTAFYLCASSIGHNNEQFFGPGTRLTVL.

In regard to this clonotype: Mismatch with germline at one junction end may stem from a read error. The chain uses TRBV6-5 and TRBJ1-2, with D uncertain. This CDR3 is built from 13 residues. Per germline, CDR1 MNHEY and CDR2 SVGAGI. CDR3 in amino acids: CASSYRTLGGRHF. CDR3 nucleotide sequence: TGTGCCAGCAGTTATAGGACCCTCGGCGGACGGCACTTC.

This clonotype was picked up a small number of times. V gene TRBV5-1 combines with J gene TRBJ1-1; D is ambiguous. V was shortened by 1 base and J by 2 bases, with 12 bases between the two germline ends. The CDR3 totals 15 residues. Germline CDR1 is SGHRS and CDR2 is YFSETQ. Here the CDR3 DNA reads TGCGCCAGCAGCTTGAGTGGAGAGCCCAACACTGAAGCTTTCTTT. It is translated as CASSLSGEPNTEAFF.

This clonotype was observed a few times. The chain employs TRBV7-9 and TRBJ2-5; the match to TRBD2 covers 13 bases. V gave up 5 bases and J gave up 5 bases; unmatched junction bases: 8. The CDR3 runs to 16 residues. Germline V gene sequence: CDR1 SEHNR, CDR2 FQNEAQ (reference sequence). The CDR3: CASSPLGLAGRETQYF. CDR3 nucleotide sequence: TGTGCCAGCAGCCCCCTGGGACTAGCGGGGCGTGAGACCCAGTACTTC. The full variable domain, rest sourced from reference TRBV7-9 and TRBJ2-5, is DTGVSQNPRHKITKRGQNVTFRCDPISEHNRLYWYRQTLGQGPEFLTYFQNEAQLEKSRLLSDRFSAERPKGSFSTLEIQRTEQGDSAMYLCASSPLGLAGRETQYFGPGTRLLVL.

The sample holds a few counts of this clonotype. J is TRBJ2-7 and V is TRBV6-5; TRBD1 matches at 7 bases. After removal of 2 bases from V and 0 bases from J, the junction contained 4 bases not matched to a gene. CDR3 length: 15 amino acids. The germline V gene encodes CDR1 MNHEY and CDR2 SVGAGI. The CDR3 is CASSYGQGVSYEQYF. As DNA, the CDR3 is TGTGCCAGCAGTTACGGGCAGGGGGTCTCCTACGAGCAGTACTTC.

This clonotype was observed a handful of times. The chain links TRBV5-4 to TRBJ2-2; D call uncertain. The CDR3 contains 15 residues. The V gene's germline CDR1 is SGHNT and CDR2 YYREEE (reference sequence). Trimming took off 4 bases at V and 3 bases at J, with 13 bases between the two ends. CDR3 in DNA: TGTGCCAGCAGCCGAACACCCCCGGACACCGGGGAGCTGTTTTTT. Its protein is CASSRTPPDTGELFF.

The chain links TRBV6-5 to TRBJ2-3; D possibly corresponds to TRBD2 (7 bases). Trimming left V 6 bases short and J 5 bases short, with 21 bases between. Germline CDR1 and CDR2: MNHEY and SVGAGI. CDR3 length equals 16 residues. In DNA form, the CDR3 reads TGTGCCAGCAGGACAGTCGCGGGGGCCGATTTAGATACGCAGTATTTT. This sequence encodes CASRTVAGADLDTQYF.

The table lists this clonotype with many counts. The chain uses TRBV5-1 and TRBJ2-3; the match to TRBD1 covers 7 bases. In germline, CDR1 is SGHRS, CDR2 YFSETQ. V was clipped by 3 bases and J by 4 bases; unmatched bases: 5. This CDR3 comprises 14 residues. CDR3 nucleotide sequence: TGCGCCAGCAGCTCACAAAGGGGGCCAGATACGCAGTATTTT. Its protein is CASSSQRGPDTQYF.

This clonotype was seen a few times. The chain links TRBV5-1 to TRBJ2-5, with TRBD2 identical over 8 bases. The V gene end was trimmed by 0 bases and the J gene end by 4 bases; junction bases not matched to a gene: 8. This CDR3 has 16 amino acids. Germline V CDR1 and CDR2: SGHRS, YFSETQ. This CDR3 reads CASSLGTSKGGETQYF. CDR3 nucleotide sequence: TGCGCCAGCAGCTTGGGGACTAGCAAAGGCGGAGAGACCCAGTACTTC.

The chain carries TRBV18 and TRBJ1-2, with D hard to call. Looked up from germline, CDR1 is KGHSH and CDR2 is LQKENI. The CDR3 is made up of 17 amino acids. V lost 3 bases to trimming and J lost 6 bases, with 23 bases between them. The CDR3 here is CASSPRRVLGPTNGYTF. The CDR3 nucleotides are TGTGCCAGCTCACCCCGCCGGGTCTTGGGCCCTACTAATGGCTACACCTTC. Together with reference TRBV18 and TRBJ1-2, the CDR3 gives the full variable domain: NAGVMQNPRHLVRRRGQEARLRCSPMKGHSHVYWYRQLPEEGLKFMVYLQKENIIDESGMPKERFSAEFPKEGPSILRIQQVVRGDSAAYFCASSPRRVLGPTNGYTFGSGTRLTVV.

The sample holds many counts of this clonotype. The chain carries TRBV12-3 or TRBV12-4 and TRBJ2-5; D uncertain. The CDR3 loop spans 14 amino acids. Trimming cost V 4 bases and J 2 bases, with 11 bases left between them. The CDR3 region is CASSSLNRQETQYF. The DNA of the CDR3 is TGTGCCAGCAGTTCCTTGAACAGACAAGAGACCCAGTACTTC.

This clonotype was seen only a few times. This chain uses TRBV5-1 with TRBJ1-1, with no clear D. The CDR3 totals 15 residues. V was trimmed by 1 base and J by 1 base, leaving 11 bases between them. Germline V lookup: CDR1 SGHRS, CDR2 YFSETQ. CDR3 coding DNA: TGCGCCAGCAGCTTGACAGTTACACGGAACACTGAAGCTTTCTTT. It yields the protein CASSLTVTRNTEAFF.